The rows below give T cell receptor beta chains drawn from one sample of a study of T cell repertoires in cytomegalovirus infection. Using its own MiXCR run on the reads, TCRdb lists one record per CDR3 protein. The sample contains just over 450,000 distinct CDR3 sequences, 40% to 50% of which appear only once. Antigens for these TCRs are unknown. Source: cultured PBMCs, taken from culture after CMV antigen stimulation. These receptors were collected from a human donor in good health (CMV status not recorded). Some clones in this sample may be carry-over from other donors' samples. Each CDR3 is given with its conserved first and last residue. A D gene is named only where the DNA matches it firmly. Clone size is stated in some rows and not others, as once, few, many or a class when expanded.

v_gene	abundance	d_gene	j_gene	CDR3nt	CDR3aa
TRBV7-2	few	TRBD2	TRBJ2-3	TGTGCCAGCAGCTTATATCCGGGACTAGCGGGAGGGGGTCCAGATACGCAGTATTTT	CASSLYPGLAGGGPDTQYF
TRBV7-2	-	TRBD1	TRBJ1-2	TGTGCCAGCAGCCCCAGGCCGGACAGGGGGCGGAAGGATGGCTACACCTTC	CASSPRPDRGRKDGYTF
TRBV29-1	-	TRBD2	TRBJ2-1	TGCAGCGTTGACCGGGACTATGCCTACAATGAGCAGTTCTTC	CSVDRDYAYNEQFF
TRBV6-1	few	-	TRBJ2-1	TGTGCCAGCAGGAGGGGGCGGGAGATGTCCTACAATGAGCAGTTCTTC	CASRRGREMSYNEQFF
TRBV4-3	-	TRBD2	TRBJ2-7	TGCGCCAGCAGCCAAGATGGGGGGGTAGGGGAGCAGTACTTC	CASSQDGGVGEQYF
TRBV5-4	-	TRBD1	TRBJ1-2	TGTGCCAGCAGCCTCGGACAGGGCCCAGGTGGCTACACCTTC	CASSLGQGPGGYTF
TRBV20-1	-	TRBD1	TRBJ2-6	TGCAGTGCCCCCCGGGGGACAGGGTCACTTGGGGCCAACGTCCTGACTTTC	CSAPRGTGSLGANVLTF
TRBV7-9	few	TRBD1	TRBJ2-5	TGTGCCAGCAGCGGAGGACAGGCACACCAAGAGACCCAGTACTTC	CASSGGQAHQETQYF
TRBV28	-	-	TRBJ2-2	TGTGCCAGCTGTGGGGAGGTCCTAGATTGGACCGGGGAGCTGTTTTTT	CASCGEVLDWTGELFF
TRBV7-2	-	-	TRBJ2-1	TGTGCCAGCAGCCCCGCCCGGGCCCTGGTCTTC	CASSPARALVF
TRBV2	few	-	TRBJ2-7	TGTGCCAGCGGACAATCCCCATTCTACGAGCAGTACTTC	CASGQSPFYEQYF
TRBV7-2	-	-	TRBJ1-4	TGTGCCAGCAGTCGGGTAGGGTTGGAGAGTGAAAAACTGTTTTTT	CASSRVGLESEKLFF
TRBV12-3/TRBV12-4	few	TRBD2	TRBJ2-7	TGTGCCAGCAGTCTCCGACTAGCTACCGGGTACGAGCAGTACTTC	CASSLRLATGYEQYF
TRBV7-2	-	-	TRBJ2-1	TGTGCCAGCAGCTTAGCGGCTGGCGGGCGTAATCCCTACAATGAGCAGTTCTTC	CASSLAAGGRNPYNEQFF
TRBV7-6	-	TRBD2	TRBJ2-5	TGTGCCACCTCTAGCGGGACAGAGACCCAGTACTTC	CATSSGTETQYF
TRBV6-1	-	-	TRBJ2-7	TGTGCCAGCAGTCCTAGAGGGGCCAACTACGAGCAGTACTTC	CASSPRGANYEQYF
TRBV5-1	-	TRBD1	TRBJ2-1	TGCGCCAGCAGCCTCAGACTCGGACAGGGAAGATACAATGAGCAGTTCTTC	CASSLRLGQGRYNEQFF
TRBV15	few	TRBD1	TRBJ1-5	TGTGCCACCAGCAGAGGACAGGGCGCGGGCCAGCCCCAGCATTTT	CATSRGQGAGQPQHF
TRBV20-1	-	-	TRBJ2-1	TGCAGTGCTAGAGCAAATGGGGGAGGAGGGGCAATCACCAATGAGCAGTTCTTC	CSARANGGGGAITNEQFF
TRBV7-2	many	-	TRBJ2-3	TGTGCCAGCAGCGAACTAGGGCGCACAGATACGCAGTATTTT	CASSELGRTDTQYF
TRBV6-6	-	TRBD1	TRBJ1-1	TGTGCCACACAGACCAACAGACAGGGGGCTCAGAACACTGAAGCTTTCTTT	CATQTNRQGAQNTEAFF
TRBV7-8	-	-	TRBJ2-2	TGTGCCAGCAGCTTAGAACCGCACACCGGGGAGCTGTTTTTT	CASSLEPHTGELFF
TRBV6-1	-	-	TRBJ1-2	TGTGCCAGCAGTTGGAACGACAGAACCTATGGCTACACCTTC	CASSWNDRTYGYTF
TRBV7-2	-	TRBD1	TRBJ1-4	TGTGCCAGCAGCTTAGGGGCAGGGGGAGCGGCGACTAATGAAAAACTGTTTTTT	CASSLGAGGAATNEKLFF
TRBV7-2	many	-	TRBJ2-5	TGTGCCAGCAGCCCTGGGGCGGAGACCCAGTACTTC	CASSPGAETQYF
TRBV6-5	-	-	TRBJ1-5	TGTGCCAGCAGCCCTAGGAGCGGGGAACAGCCCCAGCATTTT	CASSPRSGEQPQHF
TRBV10-1	-	-	TRBJ2-1	TGCGCCAGCAGTGAGAAATTGGGTCACAATGAGCAGTTCTTC	CASSEKLGHNEQFF
TRBV20-1	-	-	TRBJ1-2	TGCAGTGCTAGAGTTGGCAGGGGAGAGGGCTACACCTTC	CSARVGRGEGYTF
TRBV4-2	-	-	TRBJ2-3	TGTGCCAGCAGCCAAGAGGAGGGTGGTACAGATACGCAGTATTTT	CASSQEEGGTDTQYF
TRBV7-2	few	-	TRBJ2-7	TGTGCCAGCAGCTTAATTAGCGGAACCTACGAGCAGTACTTC	CASSLISGTYEQYF
TRBV4-3	-	-	TRBJ1-4	TGCGCCAGCAGCCAAGATGCGGGGGGTGGTGAAAAACTGTTTTTT	CASSQDAGGGEKLFF
TRBV19	-	TRBD2	TRBJ2-2	TGTGCCAGTAGTATCCTAGCGGGAGCTCAGTTTAGGGGATCCGGGGAGCTGTTTTTT	CASSILAGAQFRGSGELFF
TRBV29-1	-	TRBD1	TRBJ1-1	TGCAGCGGCAGACAGGGAGGCACTGAAGCTTTCTTT	CSGRQGGTEAFF
TRBV4-1	-	-	TRBJ2-7	TGCGCCAGCAGCCAAGAGATCGACTCCTACGAGCAGTACTTC	CASSQEIDSYEQYF
TRBV7-6	few	TRBD1	TRBJ1-4	TGTGCCAGCAGCCTGGGGACAGGTGTATACGAAAAACTGTTTTTT	CASSLGTGVYEKLFF
TRBV12-3/TRBV12-4	few	-	TRBJ2-4	TGTGCCAGCAGTTTGGTCCACTCATCCATCAAAAACATTCAGTACTTC	CASSLVHSSIKNIQYF
TRBV7-4	few	-	TRBJ2-7	TGTGCCAGCAGCGAGAGGTCATCAACGAACGAGCAGTACTTC	CASSERSSTNEQYF
TRBV7-2	many	TRBD1	TRBJ2-5	TGTGCCAGCAGCTTAGTAGGGACAGGGGGCGAGGAGACCCAGTACTTC	CASSLVGTGGEETQYF
TRBV12-3/TRBV12-4	-	-	TRBJ2-2	TGTGCCAGCAGTCCAGCAGGCAACACCGGGGAGCTGTTTTTT	CASSPAGNTGELFF
TRBV12-3/TRBV12-4	few	-	TRBJ1-5	TGTGCCAGCAGTTCTCAATTATTTGGCAGAAATCAGCCCCAGCATTTT	CASSSQLFGRNQPQHF
TRBV18	-	-	TRBJ2-6	TGTGCCAGCTCACGAGAGCTTAGAACCAGCTCTGGGGCCAACGTCCTGACTTTC	CASSRELRTSSGANVLTF
TRBV20-1	-	TRBD2	TRBJ2-2	TGCAGTGCTAGGAGCGGGGACTCGGGAAACACCGGGGAGCTGTTTTTT	CSARSGDSGNTGELFF
TRBV5-1	-	-	TRBJ2-7	TGCGCCAGCAGCTTTGGCCAACCGGTCTACGAGCAGTACTTC	CASSFGQPVYEQYF
TRBV7-2	many	-	TRBJ2-1	TGTGCCAGCAGCCCCCAGCCGGGGGCCTACAATGAGCAGTTCTTC	CASSPQPGAYNEQFF
TRBV4-1	-	TRBD1	TRBJ1-4	TGCGCCAGCAGGCTTACAGGGGCTGGGGAAAAACTGTTTTTT	CASRLTGAGEKLFF
TRBV4-3	-	TRBD2	TRBJ2-3	TGCGCCAGCAGCCAACTCGGGACTACGAACACAGATACGCAGTATTTT	CASSQLGTTNTDTQYF
TRBV2	-	-	TRBJ1-4	TGTGCCAGCAGTGAACAAGGGCAGGGTGGGCGAAAACTGTTTTTT	CASSEQGQGGRKLFF
TRBV6-1	-	-	TRBJ1-1	TGTGCCAGCAGTGAATACTGGAAGAACACTGAAGCTTTCTTT	CASSEYWKNTEAFF